Detailed here is one T cell receptor (beta chain). There is no known antigen for this receptor. No much larger clonotype is one base removed from it; base qualities were not supplied. Genomic DNA served as template for TCR beta VDJ combination and CDR3 sequence profiling. TCR repertoire sequencing was run on an Illumina HiSeq 2000. As for the authors' bioinformatics: Repertoire assessment relied on Simpson's diversity index, CDR3 size and DJ length profiles, and TRBV/TRBJ rearrangement plots. Whichever DNA sequence was most abundant in the deep sequencing data was defined as the immunodominant clone. CDR3 amino acid sequences were screened for sharing across subjects and were compared with published repertoires and the VDJdb database. TCRdb reprocessing: public reads trimmed at Q25 with fastp, clones called with MiXCR, in-frame beta chains kept. Each entry merges the rows of one CDR3 protein and shows their most common DNA and genes. These V and J calls derive from TCRdb rather than the authors' analysis. Present in this sample are over 150,000 distinct CDR3 sequences, roughly 65% of which were seen just once. Under 45% of the sample is taken by the ten largest.

The data are from a study of CD8+CD57+ T cells in acquired aplastic anemia (dated 2018 in TCRdb). A note on the overall study: Extracted DNA from sorted CD4+ and CD8+ cells averaged around 2.9 ug, ranging from roughly 0.17 to 30 ug. CD8+CD57+ expansion was defined as frequency above the mean frequency observed in healthy subjects.

Expansion of CD8+CD57+ cells had been shown by flow cytometry in the patients chosen for sequencing. Every patient had severe acquired aplastic anemia, diagnosed using the International Study of Aplastic Anemia and Agranulocytosis and Camitta criteria. No patient had received any therapy when blood was sampled. TCR repertoires of sorted CD4+ and CD8+ blood T cells from severe aplastic anemia patients and healthy subjects were deep-sequenced in the study. In the USA, patient enrollment took place under clinicaltrials.gov protocols 00001620, 01623167, 00001397, 00071045, 00081523 and 00961064. Ficoll-Paque density gradient centrifugation was used to isolate peripheral blood mononuclear cells. Before DNA was extracted, CD4+ and CD8+ T cells were sorted using either FACS or magnetic beads. From the cysteine through the phenylalanine, the CDR3 covers 16 amino acids. Only the CDR3 region is kept as DNA, spanning 48 bases read in frame from base 1. V is pruned by 0 bases and J by 9 bases, leaving 4 bases of the junction without a gene match. Based on the germline V gene, the CDR1 and CDR2 sequences are ENHRY and SYGVKD.

Points the paper makes about the study in general: Although under 35 CD8+ CDR3 sequences were shared by patients and controls, these sequences appeared highly expressed in patients and within the immunodominant clones of patients. CD8+ Simpson's diversity did not differ significantly between patients and healthy controls (P=0.060).

The chain couples TRBV10-3 to TRBJ2-1, and 14 junctional nucleotides match TRBD2. The TCR originated in a human donor with aplastic anemia. Source material: sorted CD4+, CD8+, or CD8+CD57+ T cells (not recorded which) from PBMCs. CDR3 protein: CAISESPTSGGVEQFF. In nucleotides, the sequence is TGTGCCATCAGTGAGTCTCCGACTAGCGGGGGGGTTGAGCAGTTCTTC.